What follows are 6 T cell receptor beta chains derived from one specimen sequenced in a study of shared clonotypes between healthy human individuals. Repertoires were generated with immunoSEQ multiplex PCR, while TCRdb's copy carries only in-frame clones and drops some. Among approximately 2.5 million clones listed, 90% to 95% were seen once. Sequencing was carried out using naive CD4+ T cells sorted from blood. Regarding subset: CD45RA+ positively selected. All receptors derive from a man between 18 and 29 years old in good health.

This chain uses TRBV7-2 with TRBJ2-5; 13 positions match TRBD2. V dropped 4 bases and J dropped 11; count of bases not matched to a gene: 10. CDR1 and CDR2 (germline): SGHTA, FQGNSA. This CDR3 has 15 amino acids. The DNA for the CDR3 is TGTGCCAGCAGCTCTGGACTAGCGGGGGTGGGTGAGCAGTACTTC. Its translation is CASSSGLAGVGEQYF.

The gene calls are TRBV6-9 and TRBJ2-7; 12 bases are shared with TRBD1. The CDR3 runs 16 residues. In germline, CDR1 is MNHGY, CDR2 SVAAGI. The trim removed 2 bases at V and 7 bases at J, leaving 9 bases unmatched. The CDR3 coding sequence is TGTGCCAGCAGTTATCCGCCGGGACAGGGGGCGTATGAGCAGTACTTC. It encodes CASSYPPGQGAYEQYF.

The rearrangement links TRBV30 to TRBJ2-7; 9 bases fit TRBD1. This CDR3 is 13 amino acids long. CDR1 is GTSNPN and CDR2 is SVGIG in the germline V gene (reference sequence). The trim removed 7 bases at V and 4 bases at J, leaving 8 bases unmatched. CDR3 sequence reads: CASGQGVLYEQYF. The CDR3 DNA reads TGTGCCTCGGGACAGGGCGTTTTGTACGAGCAGTACTTC.

This chain joins TRBV10-3 and TRBJ2-3, with TRBD1 as a possible D gene (5 bases). Between the trimmed V and J ends, which lost 4 bases and 3 bases, there was a span of 8 bases. The germline V gene encodes CDR1 ENHRY and CDR2 SYGVKD. The CDR3 totals 13 residues. CDR3 amino acids: CAISGRVTDTQYF. The DNA for the CDR3 is TGTGCCATCAGTGGCAGGGTGACAGATACGCAGTATTTT.

The chain combines TRBV10-3 with TRBJ2-7; the D gene is possibly TRBD1 (6 bases). The V end lost 4 bases, the J end lost 3 bases, and 16 bases lay between the germline ends. The CDR3 totals 15 residues. Germline V gene sequence: CDR1 ENHRY, CDR2 SYGVKD. The CDR3 nucleotides are TGTGCCATCAGTGGGTCCGGACAGCCTAACTACGAGCAGTACTTC. This translates into CAISGSGQPNYEQYF.

The table lists this clone with a count of one. This CDR3 is also generated by other DNA sequences in the sample. The J gene is TRBJ2-1, the V gene TRBV6-5, with TRBD2 identical over 9 bases. This CDR3 has 15 residues. Per germline, CDR1 MNHEY and CDR2 SVGAGI. The V and J ends lost 5 bases and 2 bases, in that order; junction bases with no gene match: 4. This CDR3 reads CASSPGLAAYNEQFF. CDR3 DNA: TGTGCCAGCAGTCCGGGACTAGCCGCCTACAATGAGCAGTTCTTC.